This entry describes one TCR beta chain. The data derive from a study of blood T cell repertoires in COVID-19. Looking at the study overall: Donors in the United States, Italy and Spain gave samples during acute or convalescent COVID-19. Sources were T cells, B-cell-depleted T cells, or PBMCs; the material itself was cDNA or gDNA.

Seattle enrolled patients during active infection and tracked them longitudinally. In the original processing: Using reference gene primer amplification, nucleated cell counts were estimated. The method was immunoSEQ multiplex PCR; TCRdb's version includes in-frame clones alone and lacks a portion of them. V and J calls and clone size follow that table, whereas D and trimming were derived from the DNA. This sample has 80,000 or so clones, with roughly 85% found just once. Sequences were obtained from peripheral blood. This TCR derives from a man between 60 and 75 years old with COVID-19, enrolled during active disease.

CDR3 amino acids: CASSQGVTGTVSPLHF. The CDR3 bases are TGTGCCAGCAGCCAAGGGGTTACAGGCACGGTCTCACCCCTCCACTTT. The chain is built from TRBV3-1 (or the pseudogene TRBV3-2) and TRBJ1-6; D may be TRBD1 (5 bases). The CDR3 totals 16 residues. Trimming stripped 1 base from V and 10 bases from J, with 17 bases between. The germline V gene encodes CDR1 LGHDT and CDR2 YNNKEL (reference sequence).